Below, 25 T cell receptor beta chains from the same sample are listed, as sequenced in a study of Ad26.COV2.S vaccination and SARS-CoV-2 variants. Indicated treatment: some 20 received Ad26.COV2.S at low or high dose, single or two shots; 5 received placebo; per-sample allocation not given. Specimens were obtained on day 63 following the first vaccine or placebo injection. Some clones are missing from TCRdb's copy, which holds only in-frame ones; the method was immunoSEQ multiplex PCR. Of hundreds of thousands of clones listed, around 90% were seen once; the top ten hold approximately 1.5%. The sample in question was peripheral blood, obtained in a trial of Ad26.COV2.S vaccine versus placebo. These receptors all come from a person aged 18 to 65 who received the Ad26.COV2.S COVID-19 vaccine or a placebo.

V and J are TRBV5-6 and TRBJ1-2; TRBD1 might be the D (6 bases). The V end lost 4 bases, the J end lost 2 bases, and 12 bases lay between the germline ends. CDR3 length equals 14 residues. Germline loops: CDR1 SGHDT, CDR2 YYEEEE. The CDR3 bases are TGTGCCAGCAGCCGCAGGGGTTCGAACTATGGCTACACCTTC. The encoded protein is CASSRRGSNYGYTF.

The V gene is TRBV9, the J gene TRBJ1-6; possible D gene TRBD1, 5 bases. V shed 5 bases and J shed 14 bases, with 14 bases lying between them. Germline assignment: CDR1 SGDLS and CDR2 YYNGEE. The CDR3 runs 12 residues. The CDR3 sequence: CASRGPRGTLHF. CDR3 nucleotides: TGTGCCAGCAGGGGACCCCGGGGGACCCTCCACTTT.

The V and J genes are TRBV13 and TRBJ2-7, with TRBD2 matching 7 bases. CDR3 length: 14 residues. The V segment lost 3 bases and the J segment 2 bases; nucleotides outside the gene matches: 4. CDR1 is PRHDT, CDR2 FYEKMQ, per germline (reference sequence). The CDR3 sequence is CASSFGGGAYEQYF. The CDR3 DNA follows: TGTGCCAGCAGCTTCGGGGGAGGGGCCTACGAGCAGTACTTC.

This chain joins TRBV9 and TRBJ1-1, with D hard to call. CDR1 and CDR2 (germline): SGDLS, YYNGEE. The CDR3 is 13 residues long. Trimming removed 3 bases from V and 0 bases from J, with 6 bases in between. CDR3 region: CASSAAVNTEAFF. The CDR3 nucleotides are TGTGCCAGCAGCGCCGCAGTGAACACTGAAGCTTTCTTT.

The V call is TRBV18, the J call TRBJ1-3, with D maybe TRBD1 (5 bases). The V end lost 3 bases, the J end lost 4 bases, and 13 bases lay between the germline ends. The CDR3 spans 15 residues. In germline, CDR1 is KGHSH, CDR2 LQKENI. The CDR3 spells CASSPPGGEGNTIYF. The CDR3, as DNA: TGTGCCAGCTCACCCCCCGGGGGGGAAGGAAACACCATATATTTT.

The chain has TRBV7-8 and TRBJ2-5; no firm D call. Germline-derived CDR1 and CDR2 are SGHVS and FQNEAQ. V lost 5 bases, J lost 5 bases, and 18 bases lay in between. CDR3 length equals 15 residues. CDR3 nucleotide sequence: TGTGCCAGCAGCCTAACCGGGTCTTCCCAGGAGACCCAGTACTTC. Protein sequence: CASSLTGSSQETQYF. Combining the CDR3 with reference TRBV7-8 and TRBJ2-5 gives the whole variable domain GAGVSQSPRYKVAKRGQDVALRCDPISGHVSLFWYQQALGQGPEFLTYFQNEAQLDKSGLPSDRFFAERPEGSVSTLKIQRTQQEDSAVYLCASSLTGSSQETQYFGPGTRLLVL.

This clone appeared once. This chain links TRBV10-1 with TRBJ1-1; D call uncertain. The germline gives CDR1 WNHNN, CDR2 SYGVQD (reference sequence). Trimming cost V 8 bases and J 0 bases, with 19 bases left between them. The CDR3 is made up of 16 amino acids. CDR3 in DNA: TGCGCCAGCTCAAAAAGTGTTCCCCCCTTGAACACTGAAGCTTTCTTT. Protein: CASSKSVPPLNTEAFF.

The genes are TRBV5-1 and TRBJ2-2; tentatively, D is TRBD1 (5 bases). The CDR3 has 16 residues. Per the germline V gene, CDR1 is SGHRS and CDR2 is YFSETQ. Trimming shortened V by 1 base and J by 0 bases, and 10 bases separated the two germline ends. In DNA form, the CDR3 reads TGCGCCAGCAGCTTGATGGTGGGGCCGAACACCGGGGAGCTGTTTTTT. Encoded protein: CASSLMVGPNTGELFF.

The rearrangement joins TRBV7-2 to TRBJ1-2; TRBD1 matches at 7 bases. Germline loops: CDR1 SGHTA, CDR2 FQGNSA. After removal of 6 bases from V and 4 bases from J, the junction contained 8 bases not matched to a gene. This CDR3 region has 14 residues. Here the CDR3 DNA reads TGTGCCAGCAGTTCCATGACAGGGTCCTATGGCTACACCTTC. Residues: CASSSMTGSYGYTF.

Regarding this clone: Other DNA sequences in the sample encode the same CDR3. The gene calls are TRBV18 and TRBJ2-3; the D gene is possibly TRBD2 (6 bases). This CDR3 comprises 14 residues. The germline V gene encodes CDR1 KGHSH and CDR2 LQKENI. V gave up 3 bases and J gave up 0 bases, with 7 bases separating them. CDR3 in amino acids: CASSPSGSTDTQYF. The DNA of the CDR3 is TGTGCCAGCTCACCGAGCGGGAGCACAGATACGCAGTATTTT.

This chain links TRBV24-1 with TRBJ2-2; perhaps TRBD1 as D (5 bases). CDR3 length: 16 residues. Trimming shortened V by 0 bases and J by 3 bases, and 10 bases separated the two germline ends. Germline CDR1 and CDR2: KGHDR and SFDVKD. CDR3 protein: CATSDLKRGDTGELFF. The CDR3 DNA sequence: TGTGCCACCAGTGATTTGAAAAGGGGTGACACCGGGGAGCTGTTTTTT.

The chain joins TRBV24-1 to TRBJ2-3, with 8 bases lining up with TRBD1. The CDR3 runs to 14 residues. V dropped 4 bases and J dropped 4; count of bases not matched to a gene: 3. Looked up from germline, CDR1 is KGHDR and CDR2 is SFDVKD. In DNA, the CDR3 is TGTGCCACCAGTGAGTCAGGGGGCGCAGATACGCAGTATTTT. This codes for CATSESGGADTQYF.

The CDR3, as DNA: TGTGCCAGCAGCTTGGGCGGTGGAGGGGTAAGGCAGAAGACTGAAGCTTTCTTT. This gives the protein CASSLGGGGVRQKTEAFF. The chain is built from TRBV5-4 and TRBJ1-1, with D perhaps TRBD1 (5 bases). In germline, CDR1 is SGHNT, CDR2 YYREEE (reference sequence). Trimming took 0 bases from V and 5 from J, leaving 23 bases between them. The CDR3 consists of 18 residues.

The rearrangement joins TRBV3-1 (or the pseudogene TRBV3-2) to TRBJ2-7; D remains ambiguous. V was cut by 2 bases and J by 2 bases, with 4 bases left in between. The CDR3 length is 12 residues. The germline V gene encodes CDR1 LGHDT and CDR2 YNNKEL (reference sequence). CDR3 residues: CASSQIPYEQYF. In DNA, the CDR3 is TGTGCCAGCAGCCAAATCCCCTACGAGCAGTACTTC.

This clone was seen once. The chain recombines TRBV5-6 with TRBJ2-2; 11 bases line up with TRBD2. The germline V gene has CDR1 SGHDT and CDR2 YYEEEE. This CDR3 spans 16 amino acids. V lost 1 base, J lost 4 bases, and 3 bases stayed unmatched. DNA for the CDR3: TGTGCCAGCAGCTTGCTAGCGGGGGGCGGCACCGGGGAGCTGTTTTTT. The encoded protein is CASSLLAGGGTGELFF.

This clone appeared a single time. The V call is TRBV11-1, the J call TRBJ2-7, with 10 positions matching TRBD2. V was pared by 4 bases and J by 4 bases, with 4 bases of the junction left unmatched. The CDR3 covers 14 residues. From germline, CDR1 is SGHAT and CDR2 FQDESV (reference sequence). This CDR3 reads CASSSTSGTYEQYF. The CDR3 DNA sequence: TGTGCCAGCAGCTCAACTAGCGGGACGTACGAGCAGTACTTC.

The chain couples TRBV6-5 to TRBJ2-2; 7 bases fit TRBD1. The CDR3 is made up of 13 amino acids. The trim removed 8 bases at V and 5 bases at J, leaving 5 bases unmatched. From germline, CDR1 is MNHEY and CDR2 SVGAGI. CDR3: CASCRGQTGELFF. The CDR3 DNA follows: TGTGCCAGCTGTAGGGGGCAGACCGGGGAGCTGTTTTTT.

In DNA, the CDR3 is TGTGCCAGCAGCGTAGATCGGAATGGCTACACCTTC. Its translation: CASSVDRNGYTF. The V gene is TRBV9, the J gene TRBJ1-2; D remains ambiguous. Germline lookup yields CDR1 SGDLS and CDR2 YYNGEE. Trimming removed 0 bases at V and 6 bases at J, with 6 bases between. The CDR3 is made up of 12 amino acids. The whole variable domain, filled in from reference TRBV9 and TRBJ1-2, reads DSGVTQTPKHLITATGQRVTLRCSPRSGDLSVYWYQQSLDQGLQFLIQYYNGEERAKGNILERFSAQQFPDLHSELNLSSLELGDSALYFCASSVDRNGYTFGSGTRLTVV.

V and J are TRBV5-4 and TRBJ2-7; D is possibly TRBD1 (7 bases). In germline, CDR1 is SGHNT, CDR2 YYREEE (reference sequence). V was shortened by 0 bases and J by 3 bases, with 13 bases between the two germline ends. The CDR3 has 15 amino acids. The CDR3 reads CASSLESGGGYEQYF. CDR3 coding DNA: TGTGCCAGCAGCTTGGAGTCAGGGGGAGGCTACGAGCAGTACTTC.

This chain links TRBV5-6 with TRBJ2-5; D call uncertain. Germline values: CDR1 SGHDT, CDR2 YYEEEE. V was clipped by 2 bases and J by 2 bases, with 7 bases between them. The CDR3 sequence is 13 residues long. The CDR3 DNA reads TGTGCCAGCAGCTTCGGGCAGCAAGAGACCCAGTACTTC. As protein: CASSFGQQETQYF.

In its sample, this clone was seen once. The rearrangement joins TRBV5-4 to TRBJ2-7; 10 nucleotides align to TRBD2. Losses at the gene ends were 5 bases for V and 2 bases for J; bases not matched to a gene: 4. The length of the CDR3 is 14 residues. The germline V gene has CDR1 SGHNT and CDR2 YYREEE (reference sequence). CDR3 sequence: CASRTAGGPYEQYF. CDR3 DNA sequence: TGTGCCAGCAGAACAGCGGGGGGGCCCTACGAGCAGTACTTC. The whole variable domain, filled in from reference TRBV5-4 and TRBJ2-7, reads ETGVTQSPTHLIKTRGQQVTLRCSSQSGHNTVSWYQQALGQGPQFIFQYYREEENGRGNFPPRFSGLQFPNYSSELNVNALELDDSALYLCASRTAGGPYEQYFGPGTRLTVT.

This sequence joins TRBV5-4 and TRBJ2-2; 12 nucleotides agree with TRBD2. Trimming took 3 bases from V and 2 from J; bases not matched to a gene: 5. Germline CDR1 is SGHNT and CDR2 is YYREEE (reference sequence). This CDR3 has 17 residues. The CDR3 region has the DNA TGTGCCAGCAGCTCCGGACTAGCGGGAATAAACACCGGGGAGCTGTTTTTT. It translates to CASSSGLAGINTGELFF.

The chain couples TRBV9 to TRBJ2-2, with no clear D. The germline V gene encodes CDR1 SGDLS and CDR2 YYNGEE. The CDR3 loop spans 14 amino acids. Trimming removed 4 bases at V and 5 bases at J, with 12 bases between. The CDR3 protein is CASSPSRTTGELFF. CDR3 sequence (DNA): TGTGCCAGCAGCCCTTCTAGGACGACCGGGGAGCTGTTTTTT.

V and J are TRBV7-8 and TRBJ2-1; TRBD2 is a possible D gene (5 bases). V dropped 1 base and J dropped 9 bases, with 16 bases sitting between them. The germline V gene has CDR1 SGHVS and CDR2 FQNEAQ. This CDR3 has 15 amino acids. For the CDR3, the DNA is TGTGCCAGCAGCTTAGAGACTACAATGGTCGGTGAGCAGTTCTTC. Its translation is CASSLETTMVGEQFF.

The chain joins TRBV19 to TRBJ1-5; 8 bases align to TRBD1. This CDR3 has 14 residues. After removal of 4 bases from V and 6 bases from J, the junction contained 5 bases not matched to a gene. Germline values: CDR1 LNHDA, CDR2 SQIVND (reference sequence). The CDR3 region has the DNA TGTGCCAGTAGTAGGACAGGGTCCGGTCAGCCCCAGCATTTT. This sequence encodes CASSRTGSGQPQHF.